A single sample gave rise to the 3 T cell receptor beta chains below, sequenced in a study of cytomegalovirus exposure and HLA in healthy donors. Use of 60 Vbeta and 13 Jbeta primers characterized the PCR. The protocol was immunoSEQ multiplex PCR, while the TCRdb copy is restricted to in-frame clones and leaves out a portion. The table lists about 160,000 clones, less than 80% of them singletons. What was sequenced was PBMCs. Receptors originate from a man in his forties in good health and CMV-seronegative.

J is TRBJ1-2 and V is TRBV6-5, with D uncertain. V was cut by 6 bases and J by 8 bases, with 13 bases left in between. Per the germline V gene, CDR1 is MNHEY and CDR2 is SVGAGI. The CDR3 is 12 amino acids. CDR3 DNA sequence: TGTGCCAGCAGGGAACCAGGTGGGGGCTACACCTTC. Its translation: CASREPGGGYTF.

The gene calls are TRBV10-3 and TRBJ2-6; weak D call: TRBD1 (6 bases). V dropped 6 bases and J dropped 4 bases, with 13 bases sitting between them. The CDR3 consists of 15 residues. In germline, CDR1 is ENHRY, CDR2 SYGVKD. CDR3 DNA sequence: TGTGCCATCAGCCTTGGACAGTCCGGGGCCAACGTCCTGACTTTC. It encodes CAISLGQSGANVLTF.

The gene calls are TRBV18 and TRBJ2-7; 7 bases are shared with TRBD2. Germline loops: CDR1 KGHSH, CDR2 LQKENI. The CDR3 extends over 15 amino acids. The V segment lost 1 base and the J segment 0 bases; nucleotides outside the gene matches: 3. DNA for the CDR3: TGTGCCAGCTCACCACGGCCTAGCGGCTCCTACGAGCAGTACTTC. As protein: CASSPRPSGSYEQYF.